This T cell receptor beta chain comes out of a study of blood T cell repertoires in COVID-19 (dated by TCRdb to the early 2020s). General notes on the study: Samples from collaborators originated in the United States, Italy and Spain and spanned both the acute and convalescent phases of COVID-19. The prospective study material was composed of cDNA or gDNA derived from T cells, B-cell-depleted T cells, or PBMCs. Subjects who had been exposed to COVID-19, were actively infected with it, or had recovered from it provided the deeply sampled blood TCRbeta repertoires that made up the dataset. The repertoires were released in a freely available public database meant as a resource for research on the immune response to SARS-CoV-2. The samples were drawn from the first 160 participants of the ongoing ImmuneRACE study and from some 1,300 subjects provided by 6 global collaborators. The sample metadata nearly always contained a de-identified subject ID, COVID-19 status, age in years and sex. HLA class I and class II types, where available, came from metadata supplied by the sample provider rather than from assay-based typing. Findings and caveats that apply to the study as a whole: The quantity of clinical and demographic metadata differed by source and by participant and was supplied without curation.

A note on this clone: This receptor's antigen is unknown. The input lacks base qualities; no much larger clone sits a single base away.

Collaborating institutions collected whole blood in K2EDTA tubes following their own protocols. For TCRbeta analysis, collaborators shipped samples as frozen whole blood, isolated PBMCs, or DNA extracted from either of those sample types. The immunoSEQ Assay, a bias-controlled multiplex PCR, was used to amplify TCRbeta CDR3 regions from genomic DNA. In the original analysis: The number of nucleated cells in each sample was estimated by amplification of reference gene primers within the assay. To quantify the absolute abundance of each unique TCRbeta CDR3 rearrangement, sequence reads were collapsed and filtered. Productive Simpson clonality was computed per sample as the square root of Simpson's diversity index over productive rearrangements. The clones in this table, taken by TCRdb from immuneACCESS, are in-frame only. Not every clone is retained; where verified, under half of the shortfall comes from an unresolved V gene, and the cause of the rest is unknown. The D gene and trimming were derived from the DNA, and the V and J assignments and clone size from that table. The sample has 130,000 to 150,000 clones on record, roughly 83% of them singletons. Together, the top ten hold roughly 3% of the sample.

Input material: peripheral blood. This sequence originates from a woman older than 75 with acute or convalescent COVID-19.

The CDR3 corresponds to CASSSQGAGINEQFF. The bases read TGCGCCAGCAGCTCACAGGGGGCTGGTATCAATGAGCAGTTCTTC. This chain joins TRBV5-1 to TRBJ2-1, and 9 junction bases match TRBD1. Trimming takes 3 bases off V and 6 bases off J; junction bases not matched to a gene: 7. From its cysteine to its phenylalanine, the CDR3 spans 15 amino acids. Just CDR3 DNA is preserved here, 45 bases in frame from base 1. CDR1 SGHRS and CDR2 YFSETQ were looked up in the germline V gene.